A single sample gave rise to the 20 T cell receptor beta chains below, sequenced in a study of Ad26.COV2.S vaccination and SARS-CoV-2 variants. Some clones are missing from TCRdb's copy, which holds only in-frame ones; the method was immunoSEQ multiplex PCR. The sample carries around 300,000 clones, approximately 86% recorded once. Documented treatment: around 19 received Ad26.COV2.S at low or high dose, single or two shots; several received placebo; per-sample allocation not given. Sampling was done on day 63 after the first vaccine or placebo injection. This specimen consisted of peripheral blood, obtained in a trial of Ad26.COV2.S vaccine versus placebo. The receptors were sampled from a person between 18 and 60 years old who received the Ad26.COV2.S COVID-19 vaccine or a placebo.

The rearrangement links TRBV4-2 to TRBJ2-7, with unresolved D. The CDR3 sequence is 14 residues long. CDR1 and CDR2 from the germline V gene are LGHNA and YNFKEQ. The germline V and J ends were trimmed by 1 base and 1 base, with 8 bases remaining between them. In DNA, the CDR3 is TGTGCCAGCAGCCAAGGGGAACAGTCCTACGAGCAGTACTTC. The encoded protein is CASSQGEQSYEQYF.

The rearrangement uses TRBV6-2 or TRBV6-3 and TRBJ1-5; 11 bases match TRBD1. CDR3 size: 15 residues. CDR1 and CDR2 from the germline V gene are MNHEY and SVGEGT. The V segment lost 7 bases and the J segment 6 bases; nucleotides outside the gene matches: 8. The CDR3 nucleotides are TGTGCCAGCACCCCGGGACAGGGGGTCTCTCAGCCCCAGCATTTT. Translated, it gives CASTPGQGVSQPQHF.

The chain carries TRBV11-3 and TRBJ2-2; TRBD1 aligns across 7 bases. Per the germline V gene, CDR1 is SGHNT and CDR2 is YENEEA. CDR3 length: 17 residues. V lost 1 base and J lost 7; bases outside the gene matches: 12. CDR3 protein: CASSLGVGATGLGELFF. DNA of the CDR3: TGTGCCAGCAGCTTAGGGGTCGGAGCGACAGGGCTCGGGGAGCTGTTTTTT.

The chain is built from TRBV10-3 and TRBJ1-6, with TRBD1 identical over 9 bases. Trimming removed 0 bases from V and 4 bases from J; junction bases left unmatched: 1. Per the germline V gene, CDR1 is ENHRY and CDR2 is SYGVKD. This CDR3 comprises 16 residues. CDR3: CAISESGQGYNSPLHF. CDR3 nucleotides: TGTGCCATCAGTGAGTCTGGACAGGGGTATAATTCACCCCTCCACTTT.

In DNA form, the CDR3 reads TGTGCCAGCAGCCAGGGACTAGCGGGGGGCGGGGTAGATACGCAGTATTTT. It is translated as CASSQGLAGGGVDTQYF. The V call is TRBV5-4, the J call TRBJ2-3, with 15 bases aligning to TRBD2. This CDR3 has 17 residues. Per germline, CDR1 SGHNT and CDR2 YYREEE (reference sequence). V was clipped by 4 bases and J by 5 bases; unmatched bases: 8.

The chain has TRBV7-9 and TRBJ2-5; the D is unclear. The germline V gene encodes CDR1 SEHNR and CDR2 FQNEAQ (reference sequence). This CDR3 has 11 amino acids. The V end lost 5 bases, the J end lost 5 bases, and 6 bases lay between the germline ends. The CDR3: CASSLDETQYF. The CDR3 DNA is TGTGCCAGCAGCCTCGATGAGACCCAGTACTTC.

This clone was seen more than once but under ten times. The V and J genes are TRBV10-2 and TRBJ1-3; possible D gene TRBD1, 5 bases. CDR3 length: 14 residues. V lost 2 bases to trimming and J lost 3 bases, with 8 bases between them. Germline CDR1 reads WSHSY; CDR2 reads SAAADI. Here the CDR3 reads CASSERDGGNTIYF. DNA for the CDR3: TGCGCCAGCAGTGAGAGGGACGGTGGAAACACCATATATTTT.

The gene calls are TRBV12-3 or TRBV12-4 and TRBJ1-1; 10 bases line up with TRBD1. V lost 10 bases, J lost 6 bases, and 8 bases stayed unmatched. This CDR3 contains 13 residues. This CDR3 reads CATGGQGYAEAFF. The DNA of the CDR3 is TGTGCCACTGGGGGACAGGGGTACGCTGAAGCTTTCTTT.

This chain uses TRBV24-1 with TRBJ2-1; the match to TRBD1 covers 10 bases. The CDR3 has 16 amino acids. CDR1 and CDR2 from the germline V gene are KGHDR and SFDVKD. J gave up 9 bases and V 1 base, and 8 bases lay outside the gene matches. The CDR3 sequence is CATSDLPGQGWGEQFF. The CDR3 nucleotides are TGTGCCACCAGTGATTTACCGGGACAGGGGTGGGGTGAGCAGTTCTTC.

This clone has a handful of counts. V usage is TRBV18 and J usage is TRBJ2-4, with D maybe TRBD1 (6 bases). Trimming stripped 6 bases from V and 2 bases from J, with 14 bases between. From germline, CDR1 is KGHSH and CDR2 LQKENI. The CDR3 sequence is 15 residues long. CDR3 amino acids: CASSLDRNPKNIQYF. In DNA, the CDR3 is TGTGCCAGCTCGCTTGACAGGAACCCCAAAAACATTCAGTACTTC.

The rearrangement uses TRBV18 and TRBJ1-4; 7 bases fit TRBD1. This CDR3 region has 15 residues. V lost 2 bases and J lost 10; bases outside the gene matches: 10. CDR1 is KGHSH, CDR2 LQKENI, per germline. The chain's CDR3 is CASSPGQGGRGKLFF. CDR3 bases: TGTGCCAGCTCACCAGGCCAAGGGGGCCGGGGAAAACTGTTTTTT.

The rearrangement links TRBV7-9 to TRBJ2-3, with D unclear. V lost 5 bases and J 3 bases, leaving 6 bases between the germline ends. CDR1 and CDR2 from the germline V gene are SEHNR and FQNEAQ (reference sequence). CDR3 size: 12 residues. The CDR3 DNA follows: TGTGCCAGCAGCCCAAAAACAGATACGCAGTATTTT. Its protein is CASSPKTDTQYF.

The J gene is TRBJ2-7, the V gene TRBV10-3; 8 bases map to TRBD2. CDR3 size: 14 residues. Germline CDR1 reads ENHRY; CDR2 reads SYGVKD. Trimming removed 2 bases from V and 1 base from J; junction bases left unmatched: 1. CDR3 bases: TGTGCCATCAGTGAGCGGGAGGGGTCCTACGAGCAGTACTTC. This gives the protein CAISEREGSYEQYF.

The chain recombines TRBV7-9 with TRBJ2-5; 8 bases are shared with TRBD1. Trimming cost V 1 base and J 5 bases; bases outside gene matches: 6. This CDR3 contains 15 residues. Germline CDR1 reads SEHNR; CDR2 reads FQNEAQ (reference sequence). The CDR3 nucleotides are TGTGCCAGCAGCTTAGACGGACAGGGCTGGGAGACCCAGTACTTC. This encodes CASSLDGQGWETQYF.

J is TRBJ2-1 and V is TRBV4-3, with D possibly called TRBD1 or TRBD2 (5 bases each). The length of the CDR3 is 15 residues. CDR1 LGHNA and CDR2 YSLEER come from the germline V gene. The V end was cut by 0 bases, the J end by 4 bases, with 10 bases between. Here the CDR3 reads CASSQERGGYNEQFF. For the CDR3, the DNA is TGCGCCAGCAGCCAAGAGAGGGGCGGGTACAATGAGCAGTTCTTC.

The V gene is TRBV5-1, the J gene TRBJ2-3; 7 bases are shared with TRBD2. The trim removed 4 bases at V and 5 bases at J, leaving 16 bases unmatched. The CDR3 has 17 residues. Germline V gives CDR1 SGHRS, CDR2 YFSETQ. The CDR3 sequence is CASSRSWTAGAGDTQYF. The CDR3 DNA follows: TGCGCCAGCAGCCGATCCTGGACTGCGGGAGCCGGAGATACGCAGTATTTT.

The genes are TRBV27 and TRBJ1-6; tentative D call: TRBD1 (5 bases). Trimming removed 0 bases from V and 10 bases from J, with 13 bases in between. Germline V gene data show CDR1 as MNHEY and CDR2 as SMNVEV (reference sequence). CDR3 size: 15 residues. The CDR3 reads CASSLSRGSASPLHF. The DNA for the CDR3 is TGTGCCAGCAGTTTATCGAGGGGTAGTGCATCACCCCTCCACTTT.

In DNA, the CDR3 is TGTGCCAGCAGTTACAACAGCGCCTCTGGGGCCAACGTCCTGACTTTC. Protein product: CASSYNSASGANVLTF. V gene TRBV27 combines with J gene TRBJ2-6; no reliable D call. Germline V gene lookup returns CDR1 MNHEY and CDR2 SMNVEV (reference sequence). This CDR3 is built from 16 residues. Trimming shortened V by 4 bases and J by 0 bases, and 10 bases separated the two germline ends.

The J gene is TRBJ2-1, the V gene TRBV27, with 7 bases identical to TRBD1. The CDR3 extends over 13 amino acids. J gave up 5 bases and V 9 bases, and 7 bases lay outside the gene matches. CDR1 MNHEY and CDR2 SMNVEV come from the germline V gene (reference sequence). CDR3 amino acids: CASPGQNNNEQFF. The CDR3 DNA reads TGTGCCAGTCCGGGACAGAATAACAATGAGCAGTTCTTC.

The chain recombines TRBV21-1 with TRBJ1-5; the DNA was not compared with TRBD1, the D call given in the table. TRBV21-1 is designated a pseudogene. The CDR3 spans 14 residues. The CDR3 protein is CASTRQISNQPQHF. The CDR3 nucleotides are TGTGCCAGCACCCGACAGATTAGCAATCAGCCCCAGCATTTT.